This T cell receptor (beta chain) was found in a study of neurological immune-mediated disorders. The cDNA was generated by 5'RACE with 10-nucleotide random UMIs. TCRdb analysed the 5' RACE reads with MiXCR anew, one entry per CDR3 protein. The data show around 30,000 distinct CDR3 sequences, approximately 4.1% seen once. In Maryland, USA, blood bank volunteers were the healthy controls. Germline CDR1 reads LNHDA; CDR2 reads SQIVND (reference sequence). The ends were cut back, 7 bases at V and 4 bases at J, with 13 bases in the middle. This CDR3 has 13 residues. What was sequenced was CD4+ T cells from blood. This receptor was obtained from a woman in her thirties or forties in good health. The rearrangement joins TRBV19 to TRBJ1-2; D possibly corresponds to TRBD1 (5 bases). The CDR3 region is CASNRERGYGYTF. The CDR3 bases are TGTGCCAGTAATAGGGAAAGGGGCTATGGCTACACCTTC.